This passage covers 27 T cell receptor beta chains from one sample sequenced in a study of Graves' ophthalmopathy and Graves' hyperthyroidism. Beta-chain TCR CDR3 regions were amplified from RNA transcripts. RT-PCR was first run with HTBI primers, then multiplex PCR in a second round. TCRdb fed the multiplex PCR reads into MiXCR, producing one record per CDR3 protein. The sample includes about 550,000 distinct CDR3 sequences, less than 45% of them seen just once. Sequenced input: peripheral blood or thyroid tissue (not recorded which). The receptors here all came from an adult man with Graves' hyperthyroidism.

The chain joins TRBV27 to TRBJ2-7; D is ambiguous. The CDR3 loop spans 14 amino acids. CDR1 and CDR2 from the germline V gene are MNHEY and SMNVEV (reference sequence). Trimming took 1 base from V and 1 from J, leaving 8 bases between them. The CDR3 DNA is TGTGCCAGCAGTTTATTGGCACATTCCTACGAGCAGTACTTC. Protein product: CASSLLAHSYEQYF.

J is TRBJ2-5 and V is TRBV2; TRBD2 aligns across 13 bases. CDR3 length equals 18 residues. The germline CDR1 and CDR2 sequences are SNHLY and FYNNEI. The V segment lost 6 bases and the J segment 1 base; nucleotides outside the gene matches: 11. The CDR3 DNA sequence: TGTGCCAGCAGCGCGACTAGCGGGGGGCCTTCTGGCCAAGAGACCCAGTACTTC. The encoded protein is CASSATSGGPSGQETQYF.

The table lists this clonotype with a few counts. The chain carries TRBV12-3 or TRBV12-4 and TRBJ1-4; possible D gene TRBD1, 6 bases. V was clipped by 2 bases and J by 4 bases, with 11 bases between them. CDR3 length equals 15 residues. DNA for the CDR3: TGTGCCAGCAGTTTACTAGGACAGATTAATGAAAAACTGTTTTTT. It encodes CASSLLGQINEKLFF.

This clonotype was seen ten or more times. The rearrangement uses TRBV7-9 and TRBJ2-7, with D possibly TRBD2 on 5 matching bases. The germline V and J ends were trimmed by 5 bases and 2 bases, with 13 bases remaining between them. The V gene's germline CDR1 is SEHNR and CDR2 FQNEAQ (reference sequence). This CDR3 comprises 14 residues. The CDR3 sequence: CASSRRRPPYEQYF. For the CDR3, the DNA is TGTGCCAGCAGCCGACGGAGGCCACCCTACGAGCAGTACTTC.

This clonotype was seen repeatedly, ten times or more. The rearrangement uses TRBV5-1 and TRBJ2-7, with 9 bases identical to TRBD1. CDR3 length: 15 amino acids. V was clipped by 5 bases and J by 3 bases; unmatched bases: 9. In germline, CDR1 is SGHRS, CDR2 YFSETQ. The CDR3 loop is CASRPDRGKHYEQYF. CDR3 DNA: TGCGCCAGCAGACCGGACAGGGGCAAACACTACGAGCAGTACTTC.

This rearrangement joins TRBV24-1 to TRBJ1-2; no clear D. Trimming stripped 3 bases from V and 9 bases from J, with 16 bases between. CDR3 length: 14 amino acids. The germline V gene has CDR1 KGHDR and CDR2 SFDVKD. The CDR3 reads CATSDRTSGRSYTF. CDR3 DNA: TGTGCCACCAGTGATCGGACTAGCGGAAGGAGCTACACCTTC.

This clonotype has ten or more counts. The chain recombines TRBV7-9 with TRBJ2-5; D unresolved. Germline lookup yields CDR1 SEHNR and CDR2 FQNEAQ (reference sequence). Trimming shortened V by 0 bases and J by 4 bases, and 12 bases separated the two germline ends. CDR3 length: 15 amino acids. The CDR3 DNA reads TGTGCCAGCAGCTTAGCCCTCGGGTGGTCAGAGACCCAGTACTTC. This translates into CASSLALGWSETQYF.

This clonotype was detected many times. V usage is TRBV29-1 and J usage is TRBJ2-5; 8 positions match TRBD2. The CDR3 spans 15 residues. V lost 5 bases, J lost 4 bases, and 12 bases stayed unmatched. Germline CDR1 SQVTM, CDR2 ANQGSEA. The CDR3 is CSVLMLSGRGETQYF. The CDR3 DNA reads as TGCAGCGTTCTCATGCTCAGCGGGAGAGGAGAGACCCAGTACTTC.

The chain joins TRBV2 to TRBJ2-7; the D is unclear. Matching the DNA end better, TRBJ2-1 makes the J call doubtful. The CDR3 runs 11 residues. Germline V gives CDR1 SNHLY, CDR2 FYNNEI. CDR3 in DNA: TGTGCCAGCAAGTGGGGCAATGAGCAGTTCTTC. Its translation: CASKWGNEQFF.

The genes are TRBV7-8 and TRBJ1-4, with D uncertain. The CDR3 covers 13 residues. Germline V gene lookup returns CDR1 SGHVS and CDR2 FQNEAQ. V shed 5 bases and J shed 7 bases, with 11 bases lying between them. The CDR3: CASSREVGEKLFF. The CDR3, as DNA: TGTGCCAGCAGCAGGGAGGTCGGTGAAAAACTGTTTTTT.

This clonotype was found a few times. V usage is TRBV5-1 and J usage is TRBJ2-7; 7 bases are shared with TRBD2. This CDR3 has 14 residues. The ends lost 2 bases at V and 3 bases at J; junction bases unmatched: 5. CDR1 SGHRS and CDR2 YFSETQ come from the germline V gene. CDR3 sequence: CASSFGGDLYEQYF. CDR3 coding DNA: TGCGCCAGCAGCTTTGGGGGGGACCTCTACGAGCAGTACTTC.

A few counts support this clonotype. CDR3 region: CASSLGAGNYEQYF. Written as DNA, the CDR3 is TGTGCCAGCAGCTTGGGGGCAGGAAACTACGAGCAGTACTTC. The chain carries TRBV7-3 and TRBJ2-7; a weak D match, TRBD1 (6 bases). This CDR3 is built from 14 residues. Trimming removed 3 bases at V and 3 bases at J, with 12 bases between. Germline CDR1 SGHTA, CDR2 FQGTGA.

The chain combines TRBV25-1 with TRBJ1-2; tentatively, D is TRBD1 (6 bases). Germline-derived CDR1 and CDR2 are MGHDK and SYGVNS. V was shortened by 5 bases and J by 6 bases, with 16 bases between the two germline ends. The CDR3 runs to 14 residues. CDR3 sequence: CASSYPGQPHGYTF. CDR3 DNA: TGTGCCAGCAGTTACCCCGGACAGCCCCATGGCTACACCTTC.

The chain joins TRBV12-3 or TRBV12-4 to TRBJ1-4; TRBD1 aligns across 11 bases. The junction had 5 bases not matched to a gene; V was cut back by 6 bases and J by 8 bases. The CDR3 loop spans 14 amino acids. The DNA of the CDR3 is TGTGCCAGCAGCCGGACAGGGGGCGAGGAAAAACTGTTTTTT. It is translated as CASSRTGGEEKLFF.

The chain has TRBV7-9 and TRBJ2-7; 12 bases agree with TRBD1. Germline CDR1 SEHNR, CDR2 FQNEAQ (reference sequence). V shed 3 bases, J shed 5 bases, and the junction held 2 bases outside the gene matches. CDR3 length: 14 residues. CDR3 nucleotides: TGTGCCAGCAGCTTTGGGACAGGGGGCCACGAGCAGTACTTC. This encodes CASSFGTGGHEQYF.

In the case of this clonotype: One junction end disagrees with the germline gene, perhaps due to a read error. The rearrangement links TRBV2 to TRBJ1-6; weak D call: TRBD1 (6 bases). This CDR3 spans 14 amino acids. The germline gives CDR1 SNHLY, CDR2 FYNNEI. The CDR3 spells CTSSLGRGGSPLHF. CDR3 in DNA: TGTACCAGCAGTTTGGGCAGGGGCGGTTCACCCCTCCACTTT.

The sample holds many counts of this clonotype. The chain uses TRBV6-2 or TRBV6-3 and TRBJ2-5; 9 nucleotides match TRBD2. The germline gives CDR1 MNHEY, CDR2 SVGEGT. The CDR3 sequence is 13 residues long. J was trimmed by 4 bases and V by 7 bases; bases with no gene match: 4. In DNA, the CDR3 is TGTGCCAGCACCGCGGGGGGGAGAGAGACCCAGTACTTC. The encoded protein is CASTAGGRETQYF.

This clonotype has just a few counts. The chain has TRBV28 and TRBJ2-6, with TRBD1 identical over 7 bases. The CDR3 loop spans 17 amino acids. The germline V gene encodes CDR1 MDHEN and CDR2 SYDVKM. The J segment lost 0 bases and the V segment lost 6 bases, leaving 8 bases of the junction unmatched. This CDR3 is CASSKLTGNSGANVLTF. The CDR3 region has the DNA TGTGCCAGCAGCAAATTGACAGGGAACTCTGGGGCCAACGTCCTGACTTTC.

The chain is built from TRBV29-1 and TRBJ2-5; TRBD1 aligns across 9 bases. V shed 8 bases and J 2 bases; nucleotides not matched to a gene: 9. The CDR3 runs 14 residues. Looked up from germline, CDR1 is SQVTM and CDR2 is ANQGSEA. DNA for the CDR3: TGCAGCTTGATCGTTGGACAGGGGCAAGAGACCCAGTACTTC. Residues: CSLIVGQGQETQYF. Using reference TRBV29-1 and TRBJ2-5 for the parts outside the CDR3, the full variable domain is SAVISQKPSRDICQRGTSLTIQCQVDSQVTMMFWYRQQPGQSLTLIATANQGSEATYESGFVIDKFPISRPNLTFSTLTVSNMSPEDSSIYLCSLIVGQGQETQYFGPGTRLLVL.

This clonotype was observed a few times. CDR3 loop: CASSPSAQTYGYTF. CDR3 bases: TGTGCCAGCTCACCAAGCGCTCAAACCTATGGCTACACCTTC. The V call is TRBV18, the J call TRBJ1-2, with D uncertain. The CDR3 consists of 14 residues. The germline V and J ends were trimmed by 2 bases and 4 bases, with 11 bases remaining between them. Germline V CDR1 and CDR2: KGHSH, LQKENI.

About this clonotype: A much larger clone sits a single nucleotide away, making a read error possible. The CDR3 end shows no conserved phenylalanine or tryptophan, and so a read error is likely. The V call is TRBV29-1, the J call TRBJ1-1, with TRBD1 matching 10 bases. The germline CDR1 and CDR2 sequences are SQVTM and ANQGSEA. There are 14 residues in the CDR3. The junction had 6 bases not matched to a gene; V was cut back by 3 bases and J by 5 bases. For the CDR3, the DNA is TGCAGCGTTGAGACAGGACAGGGGGAGACTGAAGCTTTCTTG. The encoded protein is CSVETGQGETEAFL.

Regarding this clonotype: One end of the junction fails to match germline, which may point to a read error. The rearrangement joins TRBV10-2 to TRBJ2-7; 7 bases fit TRBD1. CDR3 length equals 15 residues. The germline V gene encodes CDR1 WSHSY and CDR2 SAAADI. The CDR3 DNA reads TGTGCCAGCAGTGTAACCCGGGACAGCACCTACGAGCAGTACTTC. Its translation is CASSVTRDSTYEQYF.

The rearrangement joins TRBV7-6 to TRBJ2-5; weak D call: TRBD2 (5 bases). From germline, CDR1 is SGHVS and CDR2 FNYEAQ. This CDR3 is 11 amino acids long. This CDR3 is CASAGQETQYF. The CDR3 DNA is TGTGCTAGCGCGGGCCAAGAGACCCAGTACTTC.

As concerns this clonotype: A read error may explain this, as a much larger clone is one base away. The CDR3 here is CASSISAGLNTEASF. The CDR3 DNA follows: TGTGCCAGTAGTATAAGTGCAGGCCTGAACACTGAAGCTTCCTTT. J is TRBJ1-1 and V is TRBV19, with D hard to call. Germline lookup yields CDR1 LNHDA and CDR2 SQIVND (reference sequence). The CDR3 runs 15 residues. Supplemented by reference TRBV19 and TRBJ1-1, the full variable domain reads DGGITQSPKYLFRKEGQNVTLSCEQNLNHDAMYWYRQDPGQGLRLIYYSQIVNDFQKGDIAEGYSVSREKKESFPLTVTSAQKNPTAFYLCASSISAGLNTEASFGQGTRLTVV.

This clonotype was seen ten or more times. The gene calls are TRBV28 and TRBJ2-7, with D perhaps TRBD1 (6 bases). Germline V CDR1 and CDR2: MDHEN, SYDVKM. V lost 5 bases, J lost 4 bases, and 12 bases lay in between. The CDR3 has 13 residues. CDR3 nucleotides: TGTGCCAGCAGTACAGGGAGAGGATACGAGCAGTACTTC. Amino acid sequence: CASSTGRGYEQYF.

This clonotype was seen repeatedly, ten times or more. The rearrangement joins TRBV10-2 to TRBJ1-1; D remains unclear. CDR3 length equals 14 residues. CDR1 is WSHSY, CDR2 SAAADI, per germline. Trimming pared 2 bases from V and 2 bases from J, leaving 9 bases between. CDR3 residues: CASSEGSTNTEAFF. The CDR3 DNA follows: TGCGCCAGCAGTGAGGGGTCAACAAACACTGAAGCTTTCTTT.

This chain joins TRBV24-1 and TRBJ2-3; TRBD1 matches at 9 bases. The V segment lost 6 bases and the J segment 6 bases; nucleotides outside the gene matches: 15. CDR3 length: 17 amino acids. The germline V gene has CDR1 KGHDR and CDR2 SFDVKD. CDR3 sequence: CATSSVTGTGLTDTQYF. CDR3 DNA: TGTGCCACCAGTTCGGTGACCGGGACAGGGCTGACGGATACGCAGTATTTT.